These T cell receptor beta chains were read from a single sample in a study of long-term antiretroviral therapy in people with HIV. Only in-frame clones appear in the TCRdb table, and some are missing; sequencing was by immunoSEQ multiplex PCR. The data show tens of thousands of clones, roughly 95% seen once. This specimen consisted of unsorted PBMCs, obtained 6 to 6.5 years after starting antiretroviral therapy. The receptor set was obtained from a man between 25 and 39 years old with HIV. Each CDR3 is given with its conserved first and last residue. The D gene is left open where the match is weak. The size of a clone is reported for some rows only, either as once, few or many, or as a class for expanded clones.

CDR3 length	clone size	V gene	J gene	D gene	CDR3 DNA	CDR3 protein
15	-	TRBV19	TRBJ2-7	-	TGTGCCAGTAGTGAGCGGCGGTTACCCTCCTACGAGCAGTACTTC	CASSERRLPSYEQYF
12	-	TRBV6-4	TRBJ2-2	-	TGTGCCAGCGCTAATCCCACCGGGGAGCTGTTTTTT	CASANPTGELFF
14	-	TRBV2	TRBJ2-7	TRBD1	TGTGCCAGGTTGACAGGGGAGGACGTCTACGAGCAGTACTTC	CARLTGEDVYEQYF
14	once	TRBV13	TRBJ1-5	TRBD1	TGTGCCAGCTCGAACCGGGACAGGAATCAGCCCCAGCATTTT	CASSNRDRNQPQHF
16	-	TRBV5-1	TRBJ2-7	-	TGCGCCAGCAGCTTCCTGGGTCAGGGGACCTCCTACGAGCAGTACTTC	CASSFLGQGTSYEQYF
15	-	TRBV6-1	TRBJ2-1	TRBD2	TGTGCCAGCAGTCTTCCGAGCGGGGGGGCCTGGGAGCAGTTCTTC	CASSLPSGGAWEQFF
12	-	TRBV9	TRBJ1-2	-	TGTGCCAGCAGCCGCAGAGGCTATGGCTACACCTTC	CASSRRGYGYTF
14	-	TRBV2	TRBJ2-3	-	TGTGCCAGCAGAGGCGGGACGAGCACAGATACGCAGTATTTT	CASRGGTSTDTQYF
14	-	TRBV7-6	TRBJ1-1	-	TGTGCCAGCAGCTCCATCAGCTCATACACTGAAGCTTTCTTT	CASSSISSYTEAFF
14	-	TRBV2	TRBJ2-1	-	TGTGCCAGCGTCAAGGGGGAGGTCTACAATGAGCAGTTCTTC	CASVKGEVYNEQFF
15	-	TRBV15	TRBJ2-1	TRBD1	TGTGCCACCAGCAGAGAGTCGGGGACAGCCAATGAGCAGTTCTTC	CATSRESGTANEQFF
15	-	TRBV9	TRBJ2-7	-	TGTGCCAGCAGCCCCCCTGCCGGGGGGCCAGGCGAGCAGTACTTC	CASSPPAGGPGEQYF
12	-	TRBV5-4	TRBJ2-1	TRBD2	TGTGCCAGCAGCTCGGGGGGGAATGAGCAGTTCTTC	CASSSGGNEQFF
15	-	TRBV27	TRBJ2-3	TRBD2	TGTGCCAGCAGTTTAAGCGGGGGGGGCCAAGATACGCAGTATTTT	CASSLSGGGQDTQYF
15	-	TRBV18	TRBJ2-2	-	TGTGCCAGCTCACCACGGAGGGGCCGGACCGGGGAGCTGTTTTTT	CASSPRRGRTGELFF
16	-	TRBV11-2	TRBJ2-1	TRBD2	TGTGCCAGCAGCTTGAGAGCGGGGCACCTCTACAATGAGCAGTTCTTC	CASSLRAGHLYNEQFF
13	-	TRBV5-6	TRBJ2-1	TRBD2	TGTGCCAGCAGCTGGGGGACTAGCGGGAGGAGGTTCTTC	CASSWGTSGRRFF
14	-	TRBV6-5	TRBJ2-7	TRBD2	TGTGCCAGCAGTGAATTCGGACTAGGGGCCGAGCAGTACTTC	CASSEFGLGAEQYF
15	-	TRBV5-1	TRBJ1-5	-	TGCGCCAGCAGCTTGGAAGGGTCGGCCGGTCAGCCCCAGCATTTT	CASSLEGSAGQPQHF
15	-	TRBV5-4	TRBJ2-5	-	TGTGCCAGCAGCCTGACCGGGACTCGTCAAGAGACCCAGTACTTC	CASSLTGTRQETQYF
13	-	TRBV6-1	TRBJ2-2	-	TGTGCCAGCACGGTCAGAAACACCGGGGAGCTGTTTTTT	CASTVRNTGELFF
15	-	TRBV30	TRBJ1-6	TRBD1	TGTGCCTGGAGTCCTTCCTCAGGGGGGAGATCACCCCTCCACTTT	CAWSPSSGGRSPLHF
17	-	TRBV6-1	TRBJ2-7	TRBD1	TGTGCCATCAGTGAGAACAGGGGGCTAGGTAGGTCCTACGAGCAGTACTTC	CAISENRGLGRSYEQYF
15	once	TRBV19	TRBJ2-7	-	TGTGCCAGTAGTCCCGGACAGCAGATCACCTACGAGCAGTACTTC	CASSPGQQITYEQYF
19	-	TRBV7-9	TRBJ1-1	TRBD1	TGTGCCAGCAGCTTAGCTCTGTATGGGACAGGGGGCAAGGGTGCTGAAGCTTTCTTT	CASSLALYGTGGKGAEAFF
16	-	TRBV5-8	TRBJ2-5	-	TGTGCCAGCAGCCGCTTTAAGGGGCGCCTGAAAGAGACCCAGTACTTC	CASSRFKGRLKETQYF
12	-	TRBV19	TRBJ1-2	-	TGTGCCAGTAGTATAAAGGGGTATGGCTACACCTTC	CASSIKGYGYTF
15	-	TRBV11-2	TRBJ1-2	TRBD1	TGTGCCAGCAGCTTCCAGGGGGCGGTACTTGATGGCTACACCTTC	CASSFQGAVLDGYTF
16	-	TRBV11-2	TRBJ2-3	TRBD2	TGTGCCAGCAGGCATCCCACTAGCGGGGATACAGATACGCAGTATTTT	CASRHPTSGDTDTQYF
12	-	TRBV6-5	TRBJ2-5	-	TGTGCCAGCGGTGGGGCGGGAGAGACCCAGTACTTC	CASGGAGETQYF
15	-	TRBV2	TRBJ2-7	TRBD1	TGTGCCAGCACACCGTCCGGGACAGGGGACTACGAGCAGTACTTC	CASTPSGTGDYEQYF
16	-	TRBV2	TRBJ2-3	TRBD2	TGTGCCAGCAGCGAAGCGGGGGGGCCTACCACAGATACGCAGTATTTT	CASSEAGGPTTDTQYF
14	-	TRBV21-1	TRBJ2-7	-	TGTGCCAGCGACGACAGGGGACTTTACTACGAGCAGTACTTC	CASDDRGLYYEQYF
15	-	TRBV7-3	TRBJ1-1	TRBD1	TGTGCCAGCAGCTTAACATCCAGGGGGGACACTGAAGCTTTCTTT	CASSLTSRGDTEAFF